The rows below give T cell receptor beta chains drawn from one sample of a study of cytomegalovirus exposure and HLA in healthy donors. Sequenced by immunoSEQ multiplex PCR; TCRdb stores in-frame clones only, minus some. Of roughly 190,000 clones in the sample, 87% were seen once. Sequences were obtained from PBMCs. Source of these receptors: a boy aged 2 to 10 in good health and CMV-seronegative. Each CDR3 is given with its conserved first and last residue. D genes are given only for firm matches. For some rows the clone size is stated as once, few or many, or as a class when expanded; others skip it.

abundance	v_gene	j_gene	d_gene	CDR3nt	CDR3aa
.	TRBV6-1	TRBJ2-3	.	TGTGCCAGCACACGACTAAGCGGCACAGATACGCAGTATTTT	CASTRLSGTDTQYF
.	TRBV27	TRBJ2-3	TRBD1	TGTGCCAGCAGTTTTTTAGGACAGGGGGTGACGGATACGCAGTATTTT	CASSFLGQGVTDTQYF
.	TRBV10-3	TRBJ2-1	TRBD2	TGTGCCATCAGAGCCCAACAAGCGGGAGGGCCCTCGAATGAGCAGTTCTTC	CAIRAQQAGGPSNEQFF
once	TRBV9	TRBJ1-1	TRBD1	TGTGCCAGCAGCGCCCTTGGGACAGTCAACACTGAAGCTTTCTTT	CASSALGTVNTEAFF
.	TRBV5-5	TRBJ1-3	TRBD1	TGTGCCAGCAGCTTGGACAGGGGCTCTGGAAACACCATATATTTT	CASSLDRGSGNTIYF
.	TRBV7-2	TRBJ2-2	TRBD1	TGTGCCAGCAGCTTGGACAGGCACTACACCGGGGAGCTGTTTTTT	CASSLDRHYTGELFF
.	TRBV2	TRBJ2-1	.	TGTGCCAGCAGGGGCAGGGTTAATGAGCAGTTCTTC	CASRGRVNEQFF
.	TRBV6-1	TRBJ1-6	.	TGTGCCAGCAGTGAAAGGCAGGAGGGCAATTCACCCCTCCACTTT	CASSERQEGNSPLHF
.	TRBV9	TRBJ2-1	.	TGTGCCAGCAGCGTAGGCAGCGCGACCTACAATGAGCAGTTCTTC	CASSVGSATYNEQFF
.	TRBV5-4	TRBJ2-1	TRBD2	TGTGCCAGCAGCTTGGATGCGGGGGTATACAATGAGCAGTTCTTC	CASSLDAGVYNEQFF
.	TRBV11-2	TRBJ2-5	.	TGTGCCAGCAGCTTAGCTCTTACGGCAGGGGTAGAGACCCAGTACTTC	CASSLALTAGVETQYF
.	TRBV27	TRBJ1-6	TRBD1	TGTGCCAGCAGTTATAAACGGACAGGAGGGAACTATAATTCACCCCTCCACTTT	CASSYKRTGGNYNSPLHF
.	TRBV27	TRBJ1-6	.	TGTGCCAGCAGAGATATATCACTTGATAATTCACCCCTCCACTTT	CASRDISLDNSPLHF
.	TRBV2	TRBJ2-7	TRBD1	TGTGCCAGTAAAGGACAGGGGGCTTTCTACGAGCAGTACTTC	CASKGQGAFYEQYF
.	TRBV6-5	TRBJ1-6	.	TGTGCCAGCAGGCCGGGAAGCTCCTATAATTCACCCCTCCACTTT	CASRPGSSYNSPLHF
.	TRBV19	TRBJ2-1	TRBD2	TGTGCCAGTAGTATAGCGGGGGGGCCGGTTAATGAGCAGTTCTTC	CASSIAGGPVNEQFF
.	TRBV9	TRBJ2-1	TRBD2	TGTGCCAGCAGCGTAGTAGGTAGCGGGACTTTCGTGAATGAGCAGTTCTTC	CASSVVGSGTFVNEQFF
.	TRBV6-4	TRBJ2-5	.	TGTGCTCCCCCAGTGAACCTAGTTAATACCGAAGAGACCCAGTACTTC	CAPPVNLVNTEETQYF
once	TRBV10-3	TRBJ2-2	TRBD1	TGTGCCATCAGTGAGTCGACAGGGACAGGGCCCACCGGGGAGCTGTTTTTT	CAISESTGTGPTGELFF
.	TRBV29-1	TRBJ2-1	.	TGCAGCGTGACGGGACTCTACAATGAGCAGTTCTTC	CSVTGLYNEQFF
.	TRBV28	TRBJ1-5	TRBD1	TGTGCCAGCAGTTCGGGACAGGTTTATAGCAATCAGCCCCAGCATTTT	CASSSGQVYSNQPQHF
.	TRBV14	TRBJ1-2	.	TGTGCCAGCAGCCAAGAAGATCGGACAGCCTATGGCTACACCTTC	CASSQEDRTAYGYTF
.	TRBV21-1	TRBJ2-7	.	TGTGCCAGCACCGAGGGAGGACAGGAGGCCTACGAGCAGTACTTC	CASTEGGQEAYEQYF
.	TRBV7-8	TRBJ2-1	.	TGTGCCAGCAGCGCGCTCCTAGGATCGGGTGAGCAGTTCTTC	CASSALLGSGEQFF
.	TRBV9	TRBJ2-1	TRBD2	TGTGCCAGCAGCCCCGGGGGGATGCCCTACAATGAGCAGTTCTTC	CASSPGGMPYNEQFF
.	TRBV30	TRBJ1-2	TRBD1	TGTGCCAGGAACAGGGGGCCAAGTGGCTACACCTTC	CARNRGPSGYTF
.	TRBV15	TRBJ2-7	TRBD1	TGTGCCACCAGCAGCTATACAGGGGTGCAAGACGAGCAGTACTTC	CATSSYTGVQDEQYF
.	TRBV5-1	TRBJ2-3	TRBD2	TGCGCCAGCAGCTTCCGACTAGCGAGAACCACAGATACGCAGTATTTT	CASSFRLARTTDTQYF
.	TRBV9	TRBJ2-3	.	TGTGCCAGCAGCGTAGACTCAGATACGCAGTATTTT	CASSVDSDTQYF
.	TRBV6-1	TRBJ1-1	.	TGTGCCAGCAGTGACTGGACAGCCACTGAAGCTTTCTTT	CASSDWTATEAFF
.	TRBV2	TRBJ2-1	TRBD2	TGTGCCAGCAGTTCTAGCGGACCCTACAATGAGCAGTTCTTC	CASSSSGPYNEQFF
.	TRBV10-1	TRBJ1-5	.	TGCGCCAGCAGCGCGGACAGTGATCAGCCCCAGCATTTT	CASSADSDQPQHF
.	TRBV19	TRBJ2-3	.	TGTGCCAGTAGGGGATGGGGCCAACCCTTTTCTCGCACAGATACGCAGTATTTT	CASRGWGQPFSRTDTQYF
.	TRBV5-1	TRBJ2-7	.	TGCGCCAGCAGCCGTGGAGGACTGTATACCTACGAGCAGTACTTC	CASSRGGLYTYEQYF
.	TRBV28	TRBJ2-3	TRBD1	TGTGCCAGCTCTATACGGCCAGGGGGAAGTACGCAGTATTTT	CASSIRPGGSTQYF
.	TRBV4-1	TRBJ1-2	.	TGCGCCAGCAGCCCGGGGGATGGGGGAGATAACTATGGCTACACCTTC	CASSPGDGGDNYGYTF
.	TRBV5-1	TRBJ2-7	TRBD1	TGCGCCAGCAGCCCCACTCGGACAGGGAGCAACGAGCAGTACTTC	CASSPTRTGSNEQYF
.	TRBV6-1	TRBJ1-1	TRBD1	TGTGCCAGCAGGTGGGACAGGGGTTTTGTTGAAGCTTTCTTT	CASRWDRGFVEAFF
.	TRBV6-4	TRBJ1-2	.	TGTGCCAGCAGACCTACCCCAACAGGGACCCGGGGCTACACCTTC	CASRPTPTGTRGYTF
.	TRBV28	TRBJ2-7	.	TGTGCCAGCAGGACTACGACCTACGAGCAGTACTTC	CASRTTTYEQYF
.	TRBV7-8	TRBJ1-4	.	TGTGCCAGCAGCTTAGTGGCAGAACTGTTTTTT	CASSLVAELFF
.	TRBV27	TRBJ2-1	.	TGTGCCAGCAGTCAAAACTACAATGAGCAGTTCTTC	CASSQNYNEQFF
.	TRBV9	TRBJ2-3	TRBD2	TGTGCCAGCAGCGTAGGGCTAGCGGGGGTGCCACCGATTAGCACAGATACGCAGTATTTT	CASSVGLAGVPPISTDTQYF
.	TRBV28	TRBJ1-2	.	TGTGCCAGCAGCCCCCGGGGTCGGATCTTCTATGGCTACACCTTC	CASSPRGRIFYGYTF
.	TRBV13	TRBJ2-7	.	TGTGCCAGCAGCTTCTGGGGAGGCGGAACCTACGAGCAGTACTTC	CASSFWGGGTYEQYF
.	TRBV5-1	TRBJ1-4	.	TGCGCCAGCAGCTTGGGTACAACAACTAATGAAAAACTGTTTTTT	CASSLGTTTNEKLFF
.	TRBV6-6	TRBJ1-1	.	TGTGCCAGCAGTTCCCACACGCCTGGAGGTTTCACTGAAGCTTTCTTT	CASSSHTPGGFTEAFF
.	TRBV11-2	TRBJ2-7	.	TGTGCCAGCAGCTTACGTGGGCTTCGCCAAGGCTCCTACGAGCAGTACTTC	CASSLRGLRQGSYEQYF
.	TRBV5-1	TRBJ2-7	TRBD1	TGCGCCAGCAGCTCCGGGACAGAGTCCTACGAGCAGTACTTC	CASSSGTESYEQYF
.	TRBV7-9	TRBJ2-1	TRBD1	TGTTCCAGCAGCCCCAGGACAGGGACCGATGAGCAGTTCTTC	CSSSPRTGTDEQFF
once	TRBV5-1	TRBJ1-1	TRBD1	TGCGCCAGCAGCGCCGGACAGGGAGGTACTGAAGCTTTCTTT	CASSAGQGGTEAFF